These 17 T cell receptor beta chains came from one sample sequenced in a study of neurological immune-mediated disorders. TCRdb redid the calling of the 5' RACE reads with MiXCR, one entry per CDR3 protein. The sample has some 27,000 distinct CDR3 sequences; around a quarter are singletons. The sample was CD4+ T cells from blood. The receptors stem from a man between 50 and 59 years old with HTLV-1-associated myelopathy (HAM/TSP).

This chain uses TRBV20-1 with TRBJ2-3; D is unresolved. V gave up 4 bases and J gave up 2 bases, with 13 bases separating them. The CDR3 is made up of 14 amino acids. Germline assignment: CDR1 DFQATT and CDR2 SNEGSKA (reference sequence). The CDR3 DNA is TGCAGTGCTACGCCAGGATCCAACACAGATACGCAGTATTTT. It encodes CSATPGSNTDTQYF.

This clonotype was observed many times. The chain carries TRBV2 and TRBJ2-1; 9 nucleotides match TRBD1. This CDR3 spans 17 amino acids. CDR1 SNHLY and CDR2 FYNNEI come from the germline V gene. V lost 6 bases and J lost 4; bases outside the gene matches: 13. The CDR3 DNA reads TGTGCCAGCAGAAAACTTCTAGACAGGGGGAGTTACAATGAGCAGTTCTTC. Amino acids: CASRKLLDRGSYNEQFF.

This clonotype was counted at least ten times. The rearrangement links TRBV4-2 to TRBJ1-5; D uncertain. Trimming shortened V by 0 bases and J by 4 bases, and 7 bases separated the two germline ends. The CDR3 is 14 amino acids. Germline CDR1 LGHNA, CDR2 YNFKEQ. The CDR3 loop is CASSQDPRNQPQHF. For the CDR3, the DNA is TGTGCCAGCAGCCAAGATCCCCGGAATCAGCCCCAGCATTTT.

This clonotype was recorded many times. This sequence joins TRBV7-2 and TRBJ1-4; the match to TRBD1 covers 9 bases. The CDR3 loop spans 15 amino acids. Germline V gene sequence: CDR1 SGHTA, CDR2 FQGNSA. J lost 5 bases, V lost 5 bases, and 6 bases had no gene match. CDR3 protein: CASSPWTGENEKLFF. The DNA for the CDR3 is TGTGCCAGCAGCCCCTGGACAGGGGAGAATGAAAAACTGTTTTTT.

There are many counts of this clonotype. This sequence joins TRBV19 and TRBJ2-2; 10 bases match TRBD2. The ends lost 0 bases at V and 6 bases at J; junction bases unmatched: 4. Germline V gives CDR1 LNHDA, CDR2 SQIVND (reference sequence). CDR3 length equals 16 residues. CDR3 sequence reads: CASSIDRLAGAGELFF. CDR3 in DNA: TGTGCCAGTAGTATAGATCGCCTAGCGGGGGCCGGGGAGCTGTTTTTT.

This clonotype was counted many times. The V and J genes are TRBV18 and TRBJ2-7; 9 bases agree with TRBD1. The length of the CDR3 is 15 residues. Germline V gene sequence: CDR1 KGHSH, CDR2 LQKENI. V trimming: 4 bases; J trimming: 6 bases; junction bases outside the gene matches: 10. CDR3 nucleotide sequence: TGTGCCAGCTCACTGACAGGGGGGTTGGGATCCGAGCAGTACTTC. Its protein is CASSLTGGLGSEQYF.

The rearrangement uses TRBV11-1 and TRBJ2-1; D unclear. CDR3 size: 16 residues. Trimming removed 5 bases from V and 0 bases from J, with 14 bases in between. CDR1 and CDR2 from the germline V gene are SGHAT and FQDESV (reference sequence). The chain's CDR3 is CASSPSHTSSYNEQFF. The CDR3 coding sequence is TGTGCCAGCAGCCCCTCCCACACAAGCTCCTACAATGAGCAGTTCTTC.

This clonotype has only a few counts. The chain couples TRBV11-1 to TRBJ2-2; D perhaps matches TRBD2 (5 bases). V lost 3 bases to trimming and J lost 7 bases, with 18 bases between them. The CDR3 consists of 16 residues. CDR1 and CDR2 (germline): SGHAT, FQDESV (reference sequence). Here the CDR3 DNA reads TGTGCCAGCAGCTTTGTGCGGGCCTCAAAAGGCGGGGAGCTGTTTTTT. Amino acid sequence: CASSFVRASKGGELFF.

Only a few counts were recorded for this clonotype. The chain carries TRBV6-5 and TRBJ2-2, with D perhaps being TRBD1 or TRBD2 (5 bases each). The CDR3 totals 14 residues. Looked up from germline, CDR1 is MNHEY and CDR2 is SVGAGI. V lost 2 bases, J lost 8 bases, and 12 bases lay in between. The CDR3 DNA is TGTGCCAGCAGTTACGACAGATTAGCGGGGGAGCTGTTTTTT. It encodes CASSYDRLAGELFF.

The sample holds many counts of this clonotype. This chain connects TRBV6-5 to TRBJ2-7; 11 positions match TRBD1. V shed 6 bases, J shed 0 bases, and the junction held 7 bases outside the gene matches. From germline, CDR1 is MNHEY and CDR2 SVGAGI. This CDR3 spans 16 amino acids. This chain's CDR3 is CASSHRTGGLSYEQYF. The CDR3 DNA reads as TGTGCCAGCAGCCATAGGACAGGGGGCCTCTCCTACGAGCAGTACTTC.

The chain employs TRBV7-9 and TRBJ2-7; TRBD1 might be the D (6 bases). V dropped 5 bases and J dropped 2 bases, with 13 bases sitting between them. This CDR3 comprises 14 residues. Germline V gives CDR1 SEHNR, CDR2 FQNEAQ (reference sequence). The CDR3 DNA sequence: TGTGCCAGCAGCGCCCTGGACAGTGCCTACGAGCAGTACTTC. Its translation: CASSALDSAYEQYF.

This clonotype was found many times. V usage is TRBV18 and J usage is TRBJ1-4; TRBD1 aligns across 7 bases. The length of the CDR3 is 15 residues. The trim removed 6 bases at V and 4 bases at J, leaving 8 bases unmatched. Germline-derived CDR1 and CDR2 are KGHSH and LQKENI. CDR3 region: CASSPGTANNEKLFF. In DNA, the CDR3 is TGTGCCAGCTCGCCCGGGACAGCCAATAATGAAAAACTGTTTTTT.

This clonotype appeared many times. This chain connects TRBV10-3 to TRBJ2-5, with D maybe TRBD2 (5 bases). Trimming removed 0 bases at V and 3 bases at J, with 11 bases between. CDR3 length: 15 residues. CDR1 is ENHRY, CDR2 SYGVKD, per germline. As DNA, the CDR3 is TGTGCCATCAGTGAGTCCCGGGGTCTGGAAGAGACCCAGTACTTC. This translates into CAISESRGLEETQYF.

This clonotype was detected many times. The chain combines TRBV6-1 with TRBJ1-2, with TRBD1 matching 7 bases. The germline gives CDR1 MNHNS, CDR2 SASEGT. The CDR3 length is 15 residues. J was trimmed by 6 bases and V by 1 base; bases with no gene match: 8. For the CDR3, the DNA is TGTGCCAGCAGTGAAGGGGGGGCCGGACAGGATGGCTACACCTTC. Residues: CASSEGGAGQDGYTF.

This clonotype was counted at least ten times. The chain links TRBV20-1 to TRBJ1-5; TRBD1 matches 12 bases. The germline V gene has CDR1 DFQATT and CDR2 SNEGSKA (reference sequence). The V gene end was trimmed by 6 bases and the J gene end by 6 bases; junction bases not matched to a gene: 12. The CDR3 is made up of 16 amino acids. In DNA form, the CDR3 reads TGCAGTGCGATTCCGGGACAGGGGGCGCCAATTCAGCCCCAGCATTTT. Encoded protein: CSAIPGQGAPIQPQHF.

This clonotype was found many times. V usage is TRBV20-1 and J usage is TRBJ2-2, with 11 nucleotides matching TRBD2. The germline V gene has CDR1 DFQATT and CDR2 SNEGSKA (reference sequence). The V gene end was trimmed by 6 bases and the J gene end by 6 bases; junction bases not matched to a gene: 6. This CDR3 region has 14 residues. CDR3 loop: CSAHSGRVAGELFF. The CDR3 DNA reads TGCAGTGCCCATAGCGGGAGGGTCGCCGGGGAGCTGTTTTTT.

The genes are TRBV10-3 and TRBJ2-1; the match to TRBD2 covers 9 bases. V lost 6 bases to trimming and J lost 0 bases; unmatched junction nucleotides: 12. Germline CDR1 reads ENHRY; CDR2 reads SYGVKD. The CDR3 spans 18 residues. The CDR3 sequence is CAISQGTSRLSSYNEQFF. CDR3 nucleotides: TGTGCCATCAGCCAGGGGACTAGCCGCTTAAGCTCCTACAATGAGCAGTTCTTC.